Only a few counts were recorded for the clone carrying this T cell receptor beta chain. The data stem from a study of molecular identifiers for immune sequencing clone quantification. The CDR3 is made up of 14 amino acids. Germline-derived CDR1 and CDR2 are SNHLY and FYNNEI. The ends were cut back, 4 bases at V and 0 bases at J, with 9 bases in the middle. MiXCR, run by TCRdb on the PCR reads, gives a single entry per CDR3 protein. This sample has 80,000 to 100,000 distinct CDR3 sequences, with approximately 24% found just once. The chain has TRBV2 and TRBJ1-1; unclear D gene. The TCR was taken from a human donor in good health. Some libraries in this study had Jurkat cell RNA spiked in. Material: naive CD8+ T cells from blood, with Jurkat cell RNA spiked in. The subset is: FACS-sorted CD8+CD4-CCR7+CD45RA+ naive T cells. CDR3 amino acids: CASSGSVMNTEAFF. The CDR3 bases are TGTGCCAGCAGTGGTTCAGTTATGAACACTGAAGCTTTCTTT.